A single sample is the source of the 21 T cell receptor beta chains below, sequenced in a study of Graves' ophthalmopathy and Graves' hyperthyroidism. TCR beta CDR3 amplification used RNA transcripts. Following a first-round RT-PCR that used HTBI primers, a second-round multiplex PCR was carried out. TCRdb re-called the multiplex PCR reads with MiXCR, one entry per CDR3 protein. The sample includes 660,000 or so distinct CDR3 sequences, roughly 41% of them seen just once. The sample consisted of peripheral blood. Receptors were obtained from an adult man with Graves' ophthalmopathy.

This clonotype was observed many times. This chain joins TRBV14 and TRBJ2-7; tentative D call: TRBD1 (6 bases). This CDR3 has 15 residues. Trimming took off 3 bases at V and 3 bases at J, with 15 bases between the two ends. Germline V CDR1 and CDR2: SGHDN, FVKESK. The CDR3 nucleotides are TGTGCCAGCAGCCAGACAGGTGAAGCGATCTACGAGCAGTACTTC. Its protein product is CASSQTGEAIYEQYF.

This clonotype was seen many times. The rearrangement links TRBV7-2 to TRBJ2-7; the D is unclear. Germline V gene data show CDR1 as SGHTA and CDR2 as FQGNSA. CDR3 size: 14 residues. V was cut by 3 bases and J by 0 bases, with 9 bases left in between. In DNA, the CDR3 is TGTGCCAGCAGCTTTTGGCAGACCTCCTACGAGCAGTACTTC. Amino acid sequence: CASSFWQTSYEQYF.

Here the CDR3 reads CSVGDRAYNEQFF. The CDR3 DNA reads TGCAGCGTTGGAGACAGGGCCTACAATGAGCAGTTCTTC. This chain uses TRBV29-1 with TRBJ2-1; 7 nucleotides match TRBD1. Germline CDR1 is SQVTM and CDR2 is ANQGSEA. This CDR3 is built from 13 residues. V shed 4 bases and J 2 bases; nucleotides not matched to a gene: 2.

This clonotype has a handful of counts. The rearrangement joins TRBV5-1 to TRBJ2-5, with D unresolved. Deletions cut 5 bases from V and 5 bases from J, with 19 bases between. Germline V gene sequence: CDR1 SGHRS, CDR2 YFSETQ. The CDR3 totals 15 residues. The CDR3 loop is CASSLGQARRETQYF. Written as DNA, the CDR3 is TGCGCCAGCAGTCTCGGGCAGGCTCGACGGGAGACCCAGTACTTC.

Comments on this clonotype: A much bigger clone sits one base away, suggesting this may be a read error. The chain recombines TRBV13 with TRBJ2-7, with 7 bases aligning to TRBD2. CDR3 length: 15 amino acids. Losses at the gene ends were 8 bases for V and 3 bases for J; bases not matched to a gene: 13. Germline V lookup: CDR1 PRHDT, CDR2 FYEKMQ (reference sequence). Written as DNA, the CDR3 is TGTGCCAGCCCCCGTCGGTACGGGGGGAACTACGAGCAGTACTTC. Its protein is CASPRRYGGNYEQYF.

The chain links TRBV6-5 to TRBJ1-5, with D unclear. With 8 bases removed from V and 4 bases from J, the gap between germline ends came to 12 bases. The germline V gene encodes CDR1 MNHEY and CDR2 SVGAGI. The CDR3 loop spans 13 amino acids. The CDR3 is CASRGVSNQPQHF. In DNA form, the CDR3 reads TGTGCCAGCCGCGGGGTCTCGAATCAGCCCCAGCATTTT.

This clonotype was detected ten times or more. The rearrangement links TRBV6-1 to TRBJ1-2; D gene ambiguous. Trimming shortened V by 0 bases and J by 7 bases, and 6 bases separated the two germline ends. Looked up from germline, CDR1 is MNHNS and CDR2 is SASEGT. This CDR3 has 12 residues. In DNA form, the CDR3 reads TGTGCCAGCAGTGAAGCTACAGTTGGCTACACCTTC. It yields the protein CASSEATVGYTF.

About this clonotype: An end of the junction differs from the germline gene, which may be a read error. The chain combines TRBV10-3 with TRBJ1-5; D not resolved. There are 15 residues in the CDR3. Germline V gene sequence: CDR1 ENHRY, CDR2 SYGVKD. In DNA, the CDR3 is TGTGCCATCAGGGTACCGGACTCACCCAATCAGCCCCAGCTTTTT. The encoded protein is CAIRVPDSPNQPQLF.

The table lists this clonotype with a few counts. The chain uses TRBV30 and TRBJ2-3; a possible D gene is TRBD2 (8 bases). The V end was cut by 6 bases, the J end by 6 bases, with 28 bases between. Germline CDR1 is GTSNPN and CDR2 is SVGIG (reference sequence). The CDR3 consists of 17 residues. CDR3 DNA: TGTGCCTGCACGACAGGGAGCGGGGGTCCGGCGTGGGATACGCAGTATTTT. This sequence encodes CACTTGSGGPAWDTQYF.

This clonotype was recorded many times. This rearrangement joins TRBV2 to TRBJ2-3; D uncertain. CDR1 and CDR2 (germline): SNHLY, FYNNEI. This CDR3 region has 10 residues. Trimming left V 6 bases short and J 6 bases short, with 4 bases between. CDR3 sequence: CASRGDTQYF. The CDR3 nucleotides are TGTGCCAGCAGAGGGGATACGCAGTATTTT.

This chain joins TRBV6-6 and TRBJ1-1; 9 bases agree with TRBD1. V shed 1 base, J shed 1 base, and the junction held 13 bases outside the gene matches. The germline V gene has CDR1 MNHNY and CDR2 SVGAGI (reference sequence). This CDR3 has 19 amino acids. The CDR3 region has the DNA TGTGCCAGCAGTTACTTGACCTCGGGACAGGGCAGGGAGAACACTGAAGCTTTCTTT. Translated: CASSYLTSGQGRENTEAFF.

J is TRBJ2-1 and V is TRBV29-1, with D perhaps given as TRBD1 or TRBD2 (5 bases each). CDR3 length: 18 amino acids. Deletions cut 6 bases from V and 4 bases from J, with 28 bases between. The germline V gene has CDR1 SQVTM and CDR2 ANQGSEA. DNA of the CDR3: TGCAGCGTCAAGAGAGGTAGAGGGAGTGGGGCCCAATACAATGAGCAGTTCTTC. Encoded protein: CSVKRGRGSGAQYNEQFF.

CDR3 nucleotide sequence: TGTGCCAGCAGTTTTTTGGGGTCTGGGGCCAACGTCCTGACTTTC. Its protein product is CASSFLGSGANVLTF. V gene TRBV2 combines with J gene TRBJ2-6; D gene uncertain. Germline V CDR1 and CDR2: SNHLY, FYNNEI. This CDR3 region has 15 residues. Trimming left V 5 bases short and J 1 base short, with 9 bases between.

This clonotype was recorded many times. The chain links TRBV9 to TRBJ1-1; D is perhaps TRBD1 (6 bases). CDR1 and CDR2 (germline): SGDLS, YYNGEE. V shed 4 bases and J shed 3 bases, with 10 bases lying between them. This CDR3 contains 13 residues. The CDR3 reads CASSWTEDTEAFF. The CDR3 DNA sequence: TGTGCCAGCAGCTGGACAGAGGACACTGAAGCTTTCTTT.

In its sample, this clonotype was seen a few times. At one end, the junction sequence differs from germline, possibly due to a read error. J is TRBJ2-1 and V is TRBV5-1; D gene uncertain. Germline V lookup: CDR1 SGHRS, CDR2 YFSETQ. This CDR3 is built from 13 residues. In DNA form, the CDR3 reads TGTGCCAGCAGCATGGTCCGCCCGGAGGAGCAGTTCTTC. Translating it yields CASSMVRPEEQFF. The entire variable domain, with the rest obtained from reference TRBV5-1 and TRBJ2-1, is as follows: KAGVTQTPRYLIKTRGQQVTLSCSPISGHRSVSWYQQTPGQGLQFLFEYFSETQRNKGNFPGRFSGRQFSNSRSEMNVSTLELGDSALYLCASSMVRPEEQFFGPGTRLTVL.

CDR3 coding DNA: TGTGCCAGCAAGGTCCTGACTTTC. The encoded protein is CASKVLTF. The rearrangement links TRBV7-9 to TRBJ2-6, with unresolved D. Germline V gene sequence: CDR1 SEHNR, CDR2 FQNEAQ (reference sequence). V was cut by 7 bases and J by 13 bases, with 2 bases left in between. The CDR3 loop spans 8 amino acids.

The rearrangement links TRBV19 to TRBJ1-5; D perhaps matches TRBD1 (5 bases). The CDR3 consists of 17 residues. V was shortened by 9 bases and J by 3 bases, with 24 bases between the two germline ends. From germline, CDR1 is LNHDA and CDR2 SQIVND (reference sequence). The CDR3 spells CASSQEWRGEPNQPQHF. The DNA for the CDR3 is TGTGCCAGCAGCCAAGAGTGGCGGGGGGAGCCCAATCAGCCCCAGCATTTT.

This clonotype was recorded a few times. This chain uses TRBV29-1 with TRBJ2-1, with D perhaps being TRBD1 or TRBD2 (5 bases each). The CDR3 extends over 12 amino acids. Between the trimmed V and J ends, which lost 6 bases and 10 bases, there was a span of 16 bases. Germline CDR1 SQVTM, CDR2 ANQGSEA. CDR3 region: CSVRDRTQEQFF. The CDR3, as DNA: TGCAGCGTCCGGGACCGAACTCAAGAGCAGTTCTTC.

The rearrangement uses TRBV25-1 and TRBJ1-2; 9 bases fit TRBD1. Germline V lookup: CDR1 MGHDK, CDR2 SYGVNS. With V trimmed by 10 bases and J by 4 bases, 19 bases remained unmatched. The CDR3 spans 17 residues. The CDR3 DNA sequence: TGTGCCACAAGGTCGGGGACAGGGTTAAATTTCGGCTATGGCTACACCTTC. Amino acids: CATRSGTGLNFGYGYTF.

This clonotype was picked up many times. CDR3 region: CASRDYGQPQHF. The CDR3 bases are TGTGCCAGTAGGGACTATGGTCAGCCCCAGCATTTT. The chain couples TRBV19 to TRBJ1-5; D call uncertain. Germline V CDR1 and CDR2: LNHDA, SQIVND (reference sequence). The ends were cut back, 6 bases at V and 6 bases at J, with 9 bases in the middle. This CDR3 contains 12 residues.

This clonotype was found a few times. The CDR3, as DNA: TGTGCCAGCAGCTTAGTCGGGGCACGGTTCTTC. Translated: CASSLVGARFF. The V gene is TRBV7-2, the J gene TRBJ2-1, with D perhaps being TRBD1 or TRBD2 (5 bases each). V was cut by 1 base and J by 15 bases, with 10 bases left in between. The germline V gene encodes CDR1 SGHTA and CDR2 FQGNSA. The CDR3 covers 11 residues.